This record covers a single TCR beta chain. Antigen: not known. Splitting of each subset's genomic DNA was done evenly across several immunoSEQ plates. Under the authors' procedure: Filtering differed because ImmunoSEQ produced junction-only sequences that carried no quality scores. TCRdb's copy holds only in-frame clones and misses some; the assay was immunoSEQ multiplex PCR. V and J calls and clone size are copied from that table; D and trimming were computed from the DNA. The data show around 1.9 million clones, 80% to 95% seen once. This entry belongs to a study of shared clonotypes between healthy human individuals. Whole-study context: Three plates were used per donor for CD4 naive, three for CD4 memory, two for CD8 naive and one for CD8 memory. Study results and caveats: Sequencing depth was expected to influence donor clonotype sharing.

Naive CD8 populations comprised CD45RO-negative cells positively selected for CCR7, excluding terminally differentiated effector memory CD45RA+ cells. Looked up from germline, CDR1 is SSHAT and CDR2 is FNYEAQ (reference sequence). The ends were cut back, 8 bases at V and 4 bases at J, with 11 bases in the middle. CDR3 length equals 13 residues. This TCR came from a man younger than 35 in good health. Some clones in this sample may be carry-over from other donors' samples. The chain uses TRBV7-7 and TRBJ2-2; TRBD1 might be the D (6 bases). Input material: naive CD8+ T cells from PBMCs. The CDR3 nucleotides are TGTGCCAGCGCGGACAGAACCACCGGGGAGCTGTTTTTT. Protein product: CASADRTTGELFF.